Sequencing of this TCR beta chain was carried out in a study of cytomegalovirus exposure and HLA in healthy donors. PCR employed 60 Vbeta and 13 Jbeta primers. Profiling relied on immunoSEQ multiplex PCR, and the TCRdb table lists in-frame clones only, not all of them. Of about 130,000 clones in the sample, 78% were seen once. The CDR3 covers 13 residues. Germline V gives CDR1 MNHEY, CDR2 SMNVEV (reference sequence). Trimming removed 3 bases from V and 14 bases from J, with 18 bases in between. Material for sequencing was PBMCs. V usage is TRBV27 and J usage is TRBJ2-3; tentative D call: TRBD2 (6 bases). The TCR originated in a woman in her 40s in good health and CMV-seronegative. The CDR3 is CASSFSMLAIPYF. DNA for the CDR3: TGTGCCAGCAGTTTTTCAATGCTAGCGATCCCGTATTTT.